Listed here are 5 T cell receptor beta chains from one sample, sequenced in a study of T cell repertoires in cytomegalovirus infection. One entry per CDR3 protein, called by TCRdb with MiXCR from the reads. The sample consists of some 600,000 distinct CDR3 sequences, 20% to 25% of them appearing once. The sample was CD8+ T cells from PBMCs. The receptors here all came from a human donor in good health (CMV status not recorded). Some clones in this sample may be carry-over from other donors' samples.

Concerning this clonotype: Its ends do not fully match the called genes, so a read error is possible. Here the CDR3 DNA reads TGCAGTGCTAGGAAAGCCCAGGGGGCGGTCCCCGGGGAGTTGTTTTTT. Amino acid sequence: CSARKAQGAVPGELFF. This chain links TRBV20-1 with TRBJ2-2, with 8 nucleotides matching TRBD1. The CDR3 covers 16 residues. CDR1 and CDR2 from the germline V gene are DFQATT and SNEGSKA (reference sequence).

In its sample, this clonotype was seen a few times. This chain connects TRBV7-6 to TRBJ1-2; 11 nucleotides align to TRBD1. This CDR3 has 15 amino acids. Trimming removed 3 bases from V and 3 bases from J; junction bases left unmatched: 3. The germline CDR1 and CDR2 sequences are SGHVS and FNYEAQ. The CDR3 DNA reads as TGTGCCAGCAGCTTGGGACAGGGGGGCTACTATGGCTACACCTTC. Protein product: CASSLGQGGYYGYTF.

This clonotype was observed a few times. The chain joins TRBV27 to TRBJ2-7; 7 nucleotides agree with TRBD2. V lost 0 bases to trimming and J lost 0 bases; unmatched junction nucleotides: 5. The germline V gene encodes CDR1 MNHEY and CDR2 SMNVEV (reference sequence). This CDR3 contains 16 residues. Here the CDR3 DNA reads TGTGCCAGCAGTTTATCCGCGGGGGATAGCTCCTACGAGCAGTACGTC. Its translation: CASSLSAGDSSYEQYV.

This clonotype was counted at least ten times. The chain has TRBV6-5 and TRBJ2-6, with 7 bases matching TRBD1. Trimming at V came to 2 bases and at J to 1 base, leaving 5 bases not matched to a gene. The CDR3 totals 17 residues. Germline V gene sequence: CDR1 MNHEY, CDR2 SVGAGI. CDR3 in DNA: TGTGCCAGCAGTTACGACAGGGTCCCTTCTGGGGCCAACGTCCTGACTTTC. Residues: CASSYDRVPSGANVLTF.

This clonotype occurred a few times. This may stem from a read error, because a much larger clone lies one nucleotide away. The V call is TRBV7-2, the J call TRBJ1-1, with D possibly matching TRBD1 (6 bases). This CDR3 is 15 amino acids long. From germline, CDR1 is SGHTA and CDR2 FQGNSA. The CDR3: CPSSLAGTPNTEAFF. As DNA, the CDR3 is TGTCCCAGCAGCTTAGCTGGGACACCGAACACTGAAGCTTTCTTT.